The sequence of this T cell receptor (beta chain) was determined in a study of CD4 T cells in relation to SARS-CoV-2 and coronaviruses. In the study overall: Shared crossreactive spike epitopes were mapped to their HLA restriction. Notes on the study in general: Memory recall responses, not primary responses primed in culture, are what the assay detects.

Unexposed donor CD4+ T cells date from 2011-2018, before the COVID-19 pandemic. Profiling relied on immunoSEQ multiplex PCR, and the TCRdb table lists in-frame clones only, not all of them. This sample has around 65,000 clones, with 80% to 90% found just once. As regards this clone: The antigen is unknown.

This CDR3 is built from 12 residues. Between the trimmed V and J ends, which lost 6 bases and 3 bases, there was a span of 7 bases. Looked up from germline, CDR1 is LNHDA and CDR2 is SQIVND (reference sequence). The sequencing input was memory CD4+ T cells from PBMCs. This chain links TRBV19 with TRBJ2-3; D ambiguous. This clonotype originated in a human donor in good health. The CDR3 here is CASSQKTDTQYF. The CDR3 nucleotides read TGTGCCAGTAGCCAAAAAACAGATACGCAGTATTTT.